What follows are 2 T cell receptor beta chains derived from one specimen sequenced in a study of blood T cell repertoires in COVID-19. Data came from immunoSEQ multiplex PCR; TCRdb stores just in-frame clones and leaves some out. The repertoire holds some 220,000 clones, about four fifths seen once, with around 4% in the top ten. Sequencing was done on a sample of peripheral blood. These receptors were taken from a man aged 45-60 years with acute or convalescent COVID-19.

The V and J genes are TRBV6-5 and TRBJ1-1; TRBD1 matches at 9 bases. The trim removed 0 bases at V and 11 bases at J, leaving 10 bases unmatched. Germline CDR1 and CDR2: MNHEY and SVGAGI. CDR3 length: 15 residues. The CDR3 loop is CASSYSNTGGASAFF. The CDR3 coding sequence is TGTGCCAGCAGTTACTCGAACACAGGGGGCGCGTCGGCTTTCTTT.

This chain joins TRBV7-9 and TRBJ1-6; D perhaps matches TRBD1 (6 bases). Deletions cut 5 bases from V and 4 bases from J, with 9 bases between. The CDR3 spans 14 residues. Germline assignment: CDR1 SEHNR and CDR2 FQNEAQ (reference sequence). Here the CDR3 DNA reads TGTGCCAGCAGCCTGGACAGTTATAATTCACCCCTCCACTTT. Translating it yields CASSLDSYNSPLHF. The full variable domain, its missing parts supplied by reference TRBV7-9 and TRBJ1-6, is DTGVSQNPRHKITKRGQNVTFRCDPISEHNRLYWYRQTLGQGPEFLTYFQNEAQLEKSRLLSDRFSAERPKGSFSTLEIQRTEQGDSAMYLCASSLDSYNSPLHFGNGTRLTVT.